Each of the 19 T cell receptor beta chains below was sequenced from the same sample in a study of cytomegalovirus exposure and HLA in healthy donors. The PCR used 60 Vbeta and 13 Jbeta primers. Assay used: immunoSEQ multiplex PCR; TCRdb lists only in-frame clones, some missing. The repertoire consists of approximately 210,000 clones, with 80% occurring once and the leading ten covering around 0.99%. The sequenced material came from PBMCs. These receptors came from a woman aged 40 to 50 in good health and CMV-seronegative.

The chain carries TRBV12-5 and TRBJ2-1; D is possibly TRBD2 (6 bases). The CDR3 is 15 amino acids. The ends were cut back, 6 bases at V and 0 bases at J, with 12 bases in the middle. Germline V gene data show CDR1 as LGHNT and CDR2 as FRNRAP. The CDR3 sequence is CASGRDLSSYNEQFF. The CDR3 coding sequence is TGTGCTAGTGGCCGGGACTTGAGCTCCTACAATGAGCAGTTCTTC. The full variable domain, rest sourced from reference TRBV12-5 and TRBJ2-1, is DARVTQTPRHKVTEMGQEVTMRCQPILGHNTVFWYRQTMMQGLELLAYFRNRAPLDDSGMPKDRFSAEMPDATLATLKIQPSEPRDSAVYFCASGRDLSSYNEQFFGPGTRLTVL.

The rearrangement uses TRBV27 and TRBJ2-1; 13 bases are shared with TRBD2. V shed 5 bases and J 0 bases; nucleotides not matched to a gene: 7. The CDR3 is 18 residues long. The germline V gene encodes CDR1 MNHEY and CDR2 SMNVEV (reference sequence). CDR3: CASSPRTSGGHSYNEQFF. CDR3 coding DNA: TGTGCCAGCAGTCCCCGGACTAGCGGGGGTCACTCCTACAATGAGCAGTTCTTC.

The CDR3 DNA reads as TGCAGCGTTGGACCGGCAGGCAATGAGCAGTTCTTC. Translated: CSVGPAGNEQFF. The chain combines TRBV29-1 with TRBJ2-1; D ambiguous. The CDR3 spans 12 residues. Germline loops: CDR1 SQVTM, CDR2 ANQGSEA. The V end lost 4 bases, the J end lost 6 bases, and 10 bases lay between the germline ends.

This clone came up once. The chain carries TRBV19 and TRBJ2-3, with TRBD2 identical over 11 bases. Germline V gene data show CDR1 as LNHDA and CDR2 as SQIVND (reference sequence). The CDR3 has 16 amino acids. Trimming removed 9 bases from V and 3 bases from J; junction bases left unmatched: 11. CDR3 loop: CASKGRLAGLTDTQYF. In DNA form, the CDR3 reads TGTGCCAGCAAAGGGCGACTAGCGGGATTGACAGATACGCAGTATTTT.

The J gene is TRBJ2-7, the V gene TRBV2; 7 nucleotides agree with TRBD1. V shed 4 bases and J 2 bases; nucleotides not matched to a gene: 5. This CDR3 comprises 14 residues. Germline assignment: CDR1 SNHLY and CDR2 FYNNEI. The DNA for the CDR3 is TGTGCCAGCAGTGCCCGACAGGGCCCCTACGAGCAGTACTTC. Its translation is CASSARQGPYEQYF.

V and J are TRBV2 and TRBJ2-1, with 7 bases fitting TRBD2. Germline loops: CDR1 SNHLY, CDR2 FYNNEI. Losses at the gene ends were 5 bases for V and 5 bases for J; bases not matched to a gene: 15. The CDR3 has 17 residues. CDR3 DNA: TGTGCCAGCAGTAATTCACTAGCGACTACGGGGGACAATGAGCAGTTCTTC. Encoded protein: CASSNSLATTGDNEQFF.

The chain carries TRBV27 and TRBJ2-5; weak D call: TRBD1 (6 bases). The length of the CDR3 is 11 residues. V lost 7 bases, J lost 13 bases, and 16 bases lay in between. CDR1 and CDR2 from the germline V gene are MNHEY and SMNVEV (reference sequence). The CDR3 bases are TGTGCCAGCACCCTGGGGACAAAGCGGTACTTC. Protein product: CASTLGTKRYF.

The rearrangement joins TRBV29-1 to TRBJ1-1, with TRBD1 matching over 7 bases. Germline CDR1 is SQVTM and CDR2 is ANQGSEA. J was trimmed by 4 bases and V by 7 bases; bases with no gene match: 12. The CDR3 sequence is 14 residues long. CDR3 region: CSGLLSAGGTEAFF. CDR3 nucleotide sequence: TGCAGCGGCCTCTTATCGGCAGGGGGCACTGAAGCTTTCTTT.

J is TRBJ2-5 and V is TRBV5-4; 9 positions match TRBD1. Losses at the gene ends were 4 bases for V and 4 bases for J; bases not matched to a gene: 2. This CDR3 has 13 residues. The germline V gene has CDR1 SGHNT and CDR2 YYREEE (reference sequence). The CDR3 nucleotides read TGTGCCAGCAGCCCGGACAGGGGAGAGACCCAGTACTTC. Translation: CASSPDRGETQYF.

The chain couples TRBV5-4 to TRBJ1-1; D not resolved. The CDR3 extends over 14 amino acids. Deletions cut 0 bases from V and 0 bases from J, with 6 bases between. Germline assignment: CDR1 SGHNT and CDR2 YYREEE (reference sequence). CDR3 residues: CASSLGQVNTEAFF. In DNA form, the CDR3 reads TGTGCCAGCAGCTTGGGGCAGGTGAACACTGAAGCTTTCTTT.

The V call is TRBV2, the J call TRBJ2-1; 9 nucleotides match TRBD2. Germline CDR1 and CDR2: SNHLY and FYNNEI. The CDR3 has 16 residues. J gave up 1 base and V 2 bases, and 3 bases lay outside the gene matches. The CDR3 spells CASSEWLAGSYNEQFF. Here the CDR3 DNA reads TGTGCCAGCAGTGAATGGCTAGCGGGATCCTACAATGAGCAGTTCTTC.

Only one count was recorded for this clone. J is TRBJ2-7 and V is TRBV7-2, with TRBD2 matching 8 bases. With V trimmed by 4 bases and J by 3 bases, 14 bases remained unmatched. Germline CDR1 is SGHTA and CDR2 is FQGNSA. The CDR3 length is 17 residues. CDR3 coding DNA: TGTGCCAGCAGCTACGCAACCGGGACTAGTAACATCTACGAGCAGTACGTC. It specifies CASSYATGTSNIYEQYV.

The V and J genes are TRBV7-2 and TRBJ2-1; 14 bases agree with TRBD2. From germline, CDR1 is SGHTA and CDR2 FQGNSA. Unmatched junction bases numbered 4, after V lost 5 bases and J lost 4 bases. This CDR3 has 16 amino acids. CDR3 region: CASSRTSGRTYNEQFF. The DNA for the CDR3 is TGTGCCAGCAGCAGGACTAGCGGGAGGACGTACAATGAGCAGTTCTTC.

This chain links TRBV9 with TRBJ2-1; tentative D call: TRBD1 (6 bases). Trimming cost V 0 bases and J 9 bases, with 13 bases left between them. This CDR3 is built from 14 residues. Per germline, CDR1 SGDLS and CDR2 YYNGEE. Here the CDR3 reads CASSVGGPASEQFF. CDR3 sequence (DNA): TGTGCCAGCAGCGTAGGGGGGCCGGCTAGTGAGCAGTTCTTC.

The gene calls are TRBV9 and TRBJ1-1; tentative D call: TRBD1 (5 bases). Germline-derived CDR1 and CDR2 are SGDLS and YYNGEE. V lost 4 bases and J lost 2, with 9 bases in between. The CDR3 sequence is 13 residues long. The DNA for the CDR3 is TGTGCCAGCAGCCGAAGGGGAAACACTGAAGCTTTCTTT. It translates to CASSRRGNTEAFF.

V is TRBV29-1 and J is TRBJ2-1; D gene unclear. The CDR3 runs 13 residues. Germline values: CDR1 SQVTM, CDR2 ANQGSEA. Trimming pared 6 bases from V and 3 bases from J, leaving 12 bases between. CDR3: CSVGLYVYNEQFF. In DNA, the CDR3 is TGCAGCGTGGGCCTTTACGTCTACAATGAGCAGTTCTTC.

The gene calls are TRBV6-1 and TRBJ1-4, with D hard to call. The V gene lost 4 bases and the J gene lost 12 bases, with 15 bases spanning the gap. The CDR3 is made up of 13 amino acids. CDR1 MNHNS and CDR2 SASEGT come from the germline V gene. The CDR3 spells CASSATGLEELFF. CDR3 DNA sequence: TGTGCCAGCAGTGCCACCGGGCTGGAGGAACTGTTTTTT.

The CDR3 reads CASSPHGGNNSPLHF. Here the CDR3 DNA reads TGTGCCAGCAGCCCTCACGGGGGAAATAATTCACCCCTCCACTTT. The rearrangement uses TRBV7-2 and TRBJ1-6, with D tentatively TRBD1 (5 bases). The CDR3 length is 15 residues. Germline V CDR1 and CDR2: SGHTA, FQGNSA. V was trimmed by 5 bases and J by 5 bases, leaving 13 bases between them.

The chain combines TRBV6-5 with TRBJ1-1, with a tentative D call TRBD1 (5 bases). From germline, CDR1 is MNHEY and CDR2 SVGAGI. With 0 bases removed from V and 6 bases from J, the gap between germline ends came to 14 bases. The CDR3 spans 15 residues. This chain's CDR3 is CASSYSRGTSSEAFF. The CDR3 region has the DNA TGTGCCAGCAGTTACTCTAGGGGTACAAGCTCTGAAGCTTTCTTT.